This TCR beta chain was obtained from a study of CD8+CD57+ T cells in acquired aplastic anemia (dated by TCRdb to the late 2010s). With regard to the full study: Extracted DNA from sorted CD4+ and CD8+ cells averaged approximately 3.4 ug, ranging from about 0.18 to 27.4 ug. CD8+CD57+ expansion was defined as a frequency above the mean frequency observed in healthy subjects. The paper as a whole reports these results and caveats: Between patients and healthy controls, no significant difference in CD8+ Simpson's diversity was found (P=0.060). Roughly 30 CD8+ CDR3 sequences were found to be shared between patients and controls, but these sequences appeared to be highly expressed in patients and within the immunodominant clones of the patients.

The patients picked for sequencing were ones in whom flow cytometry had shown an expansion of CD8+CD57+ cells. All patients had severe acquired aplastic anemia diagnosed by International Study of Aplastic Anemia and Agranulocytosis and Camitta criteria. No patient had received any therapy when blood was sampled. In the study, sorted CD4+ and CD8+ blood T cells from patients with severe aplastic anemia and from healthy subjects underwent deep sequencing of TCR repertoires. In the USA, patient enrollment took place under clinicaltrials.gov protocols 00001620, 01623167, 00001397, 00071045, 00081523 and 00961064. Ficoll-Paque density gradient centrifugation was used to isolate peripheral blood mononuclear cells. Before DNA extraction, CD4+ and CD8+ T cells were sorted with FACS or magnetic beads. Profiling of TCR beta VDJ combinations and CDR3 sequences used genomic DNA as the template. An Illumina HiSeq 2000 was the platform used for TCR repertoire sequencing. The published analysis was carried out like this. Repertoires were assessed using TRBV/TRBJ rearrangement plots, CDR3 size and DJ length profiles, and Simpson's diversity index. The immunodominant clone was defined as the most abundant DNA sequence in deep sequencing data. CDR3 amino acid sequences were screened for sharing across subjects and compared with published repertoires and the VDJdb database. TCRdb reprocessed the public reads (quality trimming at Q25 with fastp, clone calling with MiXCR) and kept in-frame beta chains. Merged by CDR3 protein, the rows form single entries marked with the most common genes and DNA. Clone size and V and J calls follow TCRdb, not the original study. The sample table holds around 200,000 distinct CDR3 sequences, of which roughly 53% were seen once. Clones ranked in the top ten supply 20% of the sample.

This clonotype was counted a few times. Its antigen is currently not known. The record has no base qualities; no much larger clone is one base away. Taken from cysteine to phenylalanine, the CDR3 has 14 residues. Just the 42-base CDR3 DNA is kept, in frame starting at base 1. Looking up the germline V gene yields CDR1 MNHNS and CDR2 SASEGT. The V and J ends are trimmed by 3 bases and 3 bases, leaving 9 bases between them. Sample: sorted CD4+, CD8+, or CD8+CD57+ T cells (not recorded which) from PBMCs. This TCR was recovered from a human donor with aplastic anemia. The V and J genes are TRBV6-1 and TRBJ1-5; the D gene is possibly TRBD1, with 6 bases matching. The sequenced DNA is TGTGCCAGCAGTGACCAGGGGAACAATCAGCCCCAGCATTTT. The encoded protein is CASSDQGNNQPQHF.